The 16 T cell receptor beta chains given below trace back to one sample, sequenced in a study of blood T cells in healthy people across ages. Then a second PCR, running roughly 7 to 11 cycles, was carried out with a sample-barcoded 5' primer and a J-beta primer mix. TCRdb reprocessed the 5' RACE reads via MiXCR and lists one record per CDR3 protein. The sample lists hundreds of thousands of distinct CDR3 sequences, under 70% occurring once. The specimen was blood. All receptors derive from a man between 60 and 75 years old in good health.

The J gene is TRBJ2-4, the V gene TRBV9; D ambiguous. The DNA end is a closer match to TRBJ2-7, so the J assignment may be wrong. The germline V gene encodes CDR1 SGDLS and CDR2 YYNGEE. The CDR3 loop spans 14 amino acids. The CDR3 sequence is CASSVGEGPYEQYF. CDR3 sequence (DNA): TGTGCCAGCAGCGTAGGAGAAGGACCCTACGAGCAGTACTTC.

This clonotype was counted a single time. The chain's CDR3 is CASGSGGGTTDTQYF. The CDR3 DNA reads as TGTGCCAGCGGATCTGGAGGGGGTACCACAGATACGCAGTATTTT. The chain couples TRBV28 to TRBJ2-3; TRBD1 or TRBD2 may be the D gene (6 bases each). The CDR3 has 15 amino acids. Germline V CDR1 and CDR2: MDHEN, SYDVKM. Trimming cost V 8 bases and J 2 bases, with 17 bases left between them. The full variable domain, rest sourced from reference TRBV28 and TRBJ2-3, is DVKVTQSSRYLVKRTGEKVFLECVQDMDHENMFWYRQDPGLGLRLIYFSYDVKMKEKGDIPEGYSVSREKKERFSLILESASTNQTSMYLCASGSGGGTTDTQYFGPGTRLTVL.

This clonotype was detected ten times or more. This chain uses TRBV9 with TRBJ2-1, with 8 bases matching TRBD2. V shed 0 bases, J shed 0 bases, and the junction held 2 bases outside the gene matches. CDR3 length equals 16 residues. The germline CDR1 and CDR2 sequences are SGDLS and YYNGEE. In DNA, the CDR3 is TGTGCCAGCAGCGTAGAAGGGACTAGCTCCTACAATGAGCAGTTCTTC. Translation: CASSVEGTSSYNEQFF.

This sequence joins TRBV29-1 and TRBJ1-2; D unresolved. V was cut by 3 bases and J by 4 bases, with 9 bases left in between. Germline V gives CDR1 SQVTM, CDR2 ANQGSEA. CDR3 length equals 12 residues. CDR3 residues: CSVDLRTYGYTF. The CDR3 DNA reads TGCAGCGTTGATCTCAGGACCTATGGCTACACCTTC.

This clonotype was seen more than once but under ten times. The gene calls are TRBV20-1 and TRBJ1-2; D possibly corresponds to TRBD1 (5 bases). Trimming pared 0 bases from V and 5 bases from J, leaving 10 bases between. Per germline, CDR1 DFQATT and CDR2 SNEGSKA (reference sequence). The CDR3 is 13 residues long. CDR3 DNA sequence: TGCAGTGCTAGAGATCTGGGGCAGTATGGCTACACCTTC. Translating gives CSARDLGQYGYTF.

This sequence joins TRBV4-2 and TRBJ2-2; D uncertain. Germline loops: CDR1 LGHNA, CDR2 YNFKEQ. Deletions cut 0 bases from V and 4 bases from J, with 6 bases between. This CDR3 has 14 residues. DNA of the CDR3: TGTGCCAGCAGCCAAGATGGGGTCACCGGGGAGCTGTTTTTT. Encoded protein: CASSQDGVTGELFF.

Concerning this clonotype itself: A much larger clone differs from this one at a single base, so this may be a read error. The chain links TRBV29-1 to TRBJ1-5; no reliable D call. The CDR3 is 13 amino acids. Germline V gives CDR1 SQVTM, CDR2 ANQGSEA. CDR3 in DNA: TGCAGCGTCGCGGGCGATAGCAATCAGTCCCAGCATTTT. Translated, it gives CSVAGDSNQSQHF. Full variable domain (rest looked up from reference TRBV29-1 and TRBJ1-5): SAVISQKPSRDICQRGTSLTIQCQVDSQVTMMFWYRQQPGQSLTLIATANQGSEATYESGFVIDKFPISRPNLTFSTLTVSNMSPEDSSIYLCSVAGDSNQSQHFGDGTRLSIL.

With respect to this clonotype: It is unclear where the CDR3 begins or ends on the DNA, so no DNA is shown, and the CDR3 is as TCRdb lists it. This chain joins TRBV24-1 and TRBJ2-3; the DNA was not used to check the table's D call, TRBD2. The CDR3 extends over 23 residues, inclusive of both ends. Germline V gives CDR1 KGHDR, CDR2 SFDVKD. The CDR3 region is CATSDRVAQPQHFGDGTRDTQYF.

The chain employs TRBV12-3 or TRBV12-4 and TRBJ2-2; 9 bases line up with TRBD2. J lost 5 bases, V lost 3 bases, and 7 bases had no gene match. The CDR3 runs 16 residues. CDR3 loop: CASSFLAGGRTGELFF. The CDR3 DNA reads TGTGCCAGCAGTTTTCTGGCGGGGGGGCGAACCGGGGAGCTGTTTTTT.

V and J are TRBV25-1 and TRBJ1-2; TRBD1 aligns across 8 bases. CDR1 and CDR2 from the germline V gene are MGHDK and SYGVNS. With 7 bases clipped from V and 8 bases from J, the junction kept 12 bases outside the gene matches. This CDR3 spans 14 amino acids. The CDR3 protein is CASKATGGDRGYTF. CDR3 DNA: TGTGCCAGCAAAGCAACAGGGGGAGATCGGGGCTACACCTTC.

This clonotype was seen a handful of times. J is TRBJ1-1 and V is TRBV29-1; TRBD1 agrees at 7 bases. The CDR3 length is 14 residues. With V trimmed by 7 bases and J by 2 bases, 10 bases remained unmatched. Germline lookup yields CDR1 SQVTM and CDR2 ANQGSEA. This chain's CDR3 is CSALPGQLNTEAFF. The DNA for the CDR3 is TGCAGCGCGCTGCCGGGACAGCTAAACACTGAAGCTTTCTTT.

This clonotype came up many times. CDR3 coding DNA: TGTGCCAGCTCACCAGACACCGCGGAGGCCCAGTACTTC. Protein product: CASSPDTAEAQYF. The chain recombines TRBV18 with TRBJ2-5; D is perhaps TRBD2 (5 bases). V lost 2 bases and J lost 9, with 13 bases in between. The CDR3 is 13 residues long. From germline, CDR1 is KGHSH and CDR2 LQKENI.

Only a few counts were recorded for this clonotype. CDR3 sequence: CASSLSSGGIQETQYF. CDR3 nucleotide sequence: TGTGCCAGCAGCCTTAGTAGCGGGGGGATTCAAGAGACCCAGTACTTC. The rearrangement uses TRBV11-2 and TRBJ2-5; 10 bases match TRBD2. The CDR3 is made up of 16 amino acids. Germline lookup yields CDR1 SGHAT and CDR2 FQNNGV. Trimming removed 5 bases from V and 2 bases from J; junction bases left unmatched: 8.

This chain joins TRBV29-1 and TRBJ2-2; D is possibly TRBD1 or TRBD2 (5 bases each). The V gene's germline CDR1 is SQVTM and CDR2 ANQGSEA. This CDR3 has 13 amino acids. In DNA form, the CDR3 reads TGCATCATCTCCCGGGACGGGACCGGGGAGCTGTTTTTT. Translated, it gives CIISRDGTGELFF.

This sequence joins TRBV4-1 and TRBJ2-3; unclear D gene. The CDR3 runs to 15 residues. Trimming shortened V by 1 base and J by 8 bases, and 16 bases separated the two germline ends. In germline, CDR1 is MGHRA, CDR2 YSYEKL. The CDR3 DNA reads as TGCGCCAGCAGCCAAGGTCGACACGACGGCGGTACGCAGTATTTT. Its translation is CASSQGRHDGGTQYF.

This clonotype was observed a handful of times. A junction boundary mismatches the germline segment, possibly from a read error. The V and J genes are TRBV15 and TRBJ2-5, with D hard to call. CDR1 and CDR2 (germline): LNHNV, YYDKDF (reference sequence). The CDR3 is 14 amino acids. This chain's CDR3 is CATSRGRNQETQYF. In nucleotides, the CDR3 is TGTGCCACCAGCAGAGGCCGTAACCAGGAGACCCAGTACTTC.